These 12 T cell receptor beta chains were all obtained from the same sample, sequenced in a study of T cells expressing NK-cell markers. TCRdb reprocessed the 5' RACE reads, keeping one entry per CDR3 protein, no DNA. The data include about 380,000 distinct CDR3 sequences; the top ten clones carry roughly 5.5%. Material: blood T cells: a sorted CD56 or NKG2C T cell subset, CD4+ or CD8+ T cells, or bulk PBMC T cells (not recorded which). All receptors come from a man aged 18-70 years in good health.

The rearrangement uses TRBV24-1 and TRBJ1-1; TCRdb gives TRBD1 as the D gene, but with no DNA this cannot be confirmed. Germline V lookup: CDR1 KGHDR, CDR2 SFDVKD. This CDR3 is 18 amino acids long. CDR3 in amino acids: CATSDFEGSGRVGTEAFF.

The chain is built from TRBV11-1 and TRBJ2-1. The germline CDR1 and CDR2 sequences are SGHAT and FQDESV (reference sequence). The CDR3 is made up of 16 amino acids. This chain's CDR3 is CASSLVSAYRHNEQFF.

The CDR3 loop reads CATSRGRLGGYTF. V and J are TRBV15 and TRBJ1-2. Germline values: CDR1 LNHNV, CDR2 YYDKDF (reference sequence). CDR3 length equals 13 residues.

The J gene is TRBJ2-7, the V gene TRBV6-1. The germline V gene has CDR1 MNHNS and CDR2 SASEGT. This CDR3 has 15 residues. CDR3 sequence reads: CASRDSIGEYYEQYF.

The chain recombines TRBV14 with TRBJ1-6; TCRdb's D gene call, TRBD1, goes unchecked for lack of DNA. The CDR3 extends over 15 amino acids. The germline V gene has CDR1 SGHDN and CDR2 FVKESK. CDR3 region: CASSQVAGNNSPLHF.

The chain combines TRBV18 with TRBJ2-7. The CDR3 totals 16 residues. Germline CDR1 and CDR2: KGHSH and LQKENI. This CDR3 reads CASSPTGVRGSYEQYF. Variable domain in full (rest from reference TRBV18 and TRBJ2-7): NAGVMQNPRHLVRRRGQEARLRCSPMKGHSHVYWYRQLPEEGLKFMVYLQKENIIDESGMPKERFSAEFPKEGPSILRIQQVVRGDSAAYFCASSPTGVRGSYEQYFGPGTRLTVT.

J is TRBJ2-2 and V is TRBV24-1; with no DNA, the TCRdb D assignment of TRBD1 cannot be verified. The germline V gene has CDR1 KGHDR and CDR2 SFDVKD. This CDR3 comprises 16 residues. The CDR3 loop is CATSDLGTGRTGELFF.

The chain has TRBV5-4 and TRBJ2-1; without DNA, the TCRdb call of TRBD1 cannot be checked. The CDR3 spans 17 residues. The germline gives CDR1 SGHNT, CDR2 YYREEE (reference sequence). CDR3: CASSSGGQRGTYNEQFF. The variable domain in full, with the rest retrieved from reference TRBV5-4 and TRBJ2-1, is ETGVTQSPTHLIKTRGQQVTLRCSSQSGHNTVSWYQQALGQGPQFIFQYYREEENGRGNFPPRFSGLQFPNYSSELNVNALELDDSALYLCASSSGGQRGTYNEQFFGPGTRLTVL.

The genes are TRBV27 and TRBJ2-7; TCRdb indicates TRBD1, and absent DNA this call remains unverified. Germline CDR1 MNHEY, CDR2 SMNVEV (reference sequence). The CDR3 has 15 amino acids. CDR3 protein: CASSLSRGQANEQYF.

V and J are TRBV5-1 and TRBJ2-1; TCRdb calls TRBD1, which cannot be checked without DNA. The V gene's germline CDR1 is SGHRS and CDR2 YFSETQ. CDR3 length: 15 amino acids. CDR3 sequence reads: CASSLAGGGYNEQFF. The full variable domain, with the rest looked up from reference TRBV5-1 and TRBJ2-1, is KAGVTQTPRYLIKTRGQQVTLSCSPISGHRSVSWYQQTPGQGLQFLFEYFSETQRNKGNFPGRFSGRQFSNSRSEMNVSTLELGDSALYLCASSLAGGGYNEQFFGPGTRLTVL.

The chain carries TRBV13 and TRBJ1-2. Germline CDR1 PRHDT, CDR2 FYEKMQ (reference sequence). There are 13 residues in the CDR3. The CDR3 loop is CASSSSPRAGYTF.

The chain combines TRBV6-5 with TRBJ1-6. The CDR3 loop spans 13 amino acids. Germline V CDR1 and CDR2: MNHEY, SVGAGI. The chain's CDR3 is CASSSGGLSPLHF.